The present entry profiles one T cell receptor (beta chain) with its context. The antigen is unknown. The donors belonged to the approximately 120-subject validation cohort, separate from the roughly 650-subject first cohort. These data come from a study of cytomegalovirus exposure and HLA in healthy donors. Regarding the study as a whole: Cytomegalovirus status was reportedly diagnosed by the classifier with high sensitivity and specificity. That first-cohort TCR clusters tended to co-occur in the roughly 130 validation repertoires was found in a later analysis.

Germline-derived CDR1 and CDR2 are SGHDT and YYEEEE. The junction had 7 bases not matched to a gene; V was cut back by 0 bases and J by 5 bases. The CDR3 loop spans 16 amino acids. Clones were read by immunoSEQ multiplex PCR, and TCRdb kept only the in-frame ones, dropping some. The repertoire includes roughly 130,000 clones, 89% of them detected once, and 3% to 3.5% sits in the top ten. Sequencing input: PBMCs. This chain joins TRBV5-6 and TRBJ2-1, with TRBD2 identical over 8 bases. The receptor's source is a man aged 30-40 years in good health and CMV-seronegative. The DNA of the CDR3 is TGTGCCAGCAGCTTGGTATGGCGGGGGGTCGACAATGAGCAGTTCTTC. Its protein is CASSLVWRGVDNEQFF.